This T cell receptor beta chain originates from a study of T cells after yellow fever vaccination. Looking at the study overall: Low-cell-number fractions were prepared with SMART-Seq v4 Ultra Low Input. Study results and caveats: The CD4 and CD8 compartments had a small share of their clonotypes in common. Booster sampling recovered most clones from primary vaccination (approximately 97% CD4, around 88% CD8).

The study made its TCR cDNA through 5'RACE template switching. That step introduced a universal primer site along with UMIs. TCRdb analysed the 5' RACE reads with MiXCR anew, one entry per CDR3 protein. The data contain 400,000 or so distinct CDR3 sequences, about 17% of them singletons. V shed 6 bases, J shed 8 bases, and the junction held 13 bases outside the gene matches. CDR3 length equals 15 residues. Germline CDR1 and CDR2: SGHAT and FQNNGV. This clonotype occurred a few times. Its cognate antigen is unknown. The rearrangement links TRBV11-2 to TRBJ2-4; 7 nucleotides align to TRBD1. Sample: PBMCs, taken before the yellow fever booster vaccination. The sequence derives from a man aged 18 to 30 who received the YFV17D yellow fever vaccine. CDR3 protein: CASRHEGGLSDIQYF. The CDR3 bases are TGTGCCAGCAGACACGAAGGGGGCCTCTCGGACATTCAGTACTTC.